This TCR beta chain was sequenced during a study of blood T cells in healthy people across ages. Findings of the study overall: Leaving the PBMCs unsorted stopped any conclusive comparison of naive versus antigen-experienced cells. In older individuals, TCR beta diversity per million T cells was lower, falling roughly linearly with age. Aged donors had fewer naive CD4+ cells and lower diversity than long-lived donors.

In germline, CDR1 is MDHEN, CDR2 SYDVKM. V lost 1 base to trimming and J lost 4 bases, with 10 bases between them. CDR3 length: 15 amino acids. Comment on this clonotype: Antigen: not known.

The authors ran a second PCR of about 7 to 11 cycles using a sample-barcoded 5' primer and a J-beta primer mix. MiXCR, run by TCRdb on the 5' RACE reads, gives a single entry per CDR3 protein. This table holds just under 550,000 distinct CDR3 sequences, about 25% found once. This same sample was also taken into another study, of T cells of mothers and their children. That investigation notes: Donation was provided by three healthy Caucasian mothers along with their six children.

The gene calls are TRBV28 and TRBJ2-2; D unclear. The sequence derives from a boy between 5 and 17 years old in good health. The sequencing input was blood. The CDR3 nucleotides read TGTGCCAGCAGTTTATCCCGGGTTTCCACCGGGGAGCTGTTTTTT. Translated, it gives CASSLSRVSTGELFF. Based on the CDR3 plus reference TRBV28 and TRBJ2-2, the full variable domain is DVKVTQSSRYLVKRTGEKVFLECVQDMDHENMFWYRQDPGLGLRLIYFSYDVKMKEKGDIPEGYSVSREKKERFSLILESASTNQTSMYLCASSLSRVSTGELFFGEGSRLTVL.